Below are 16 T cell receptor beta chains sequenced from a single sample in a study of human T cells and chemical hapten exposure. This sample's time point: patch test 1, 2 weeks after DPC sensitization. Treatment specified: therapeutic diphenylcyclopropenone sensitization with weekly scalp DPC. MiXCR, applied by TCRdb to the RACE reads, yields one record per CDR3 protein. The profile shows about 340,000 distinct CDR3 sequences, around 7% of them singletons. Specimen: whole blood, collected in connection with sensitization to the hapten diphenylcyclopropenone (DPC). The receptors come from a woman aged 18 to 35 with alopecia areata. Some clones in this sample may be carry-over from other donors' samples.

This clonotype has more than one count but fewer than ten. The V call is TRBV18, the J call TRBJ2-3; tentatively, D is TRBD1 (7 bases). The CDR3 extends over 14 amino acids. Germline lookup yields CDR1 KGHSH and CDR2 LQKENI. V was pared by 6 bases and J by 4 bases, with 14 bases between. CDR3 loop: CASSRDSGPDTQYF. For the CDR3, the DNA is TGTGCCAGCTCTCGGGACAGCGGGCCAGATACGCAGTATTTT.

This clonotype has more than one count but fewer than ten. The V gene is TRBV5-4, the J gene TRBJ2-7; 15 bases are a match to TRBD2. The germline V gene has CDR1 SGHNT and CDR2 YYREEE (reference sequence). CDR3 length: 20 residues. With 4 bases clipped from V and 3 bases from J, the junction kept 17 bases outside the gene matches. For the CDR3, the DNA is TGTGCCAGCAGCCCCAGCCCAGGGACTAGCGGGGGGACGGCCCACTACGAGCAGTACTTC. Protein sequence: CASSPSPGTSGGTAHYEQYF. Full variable domain (rest looked up from reference TRBV5-4 and TRBJ2-7): ETGVTQSPTHLIKTRGQQVTLRCSSQSGHNTVSWYQQALGQGPQFIFQYYREEENGRGNFPPRFSGLQFPNYSSELNVNALELDDSALYLCASSPSPGTSGGTAHYEQYFGPGTRLTVT.

V and J are TRBV11-2 and TRBJ2-3, with D perhaps TRBD2 (5 bases). Trimming removed 6 bases at V and 0 bases at J, with 13 bases between. Germline V gene lookup returns CDR1 SGHAT and CDR2 FQNNGV. The CDR3 has 15 residues. The CDR3 sequence: CASSEAVSSTDTQYF. The CDR3 nucleotides read TGTGCCAGCAGTGAAGCGGTCTCTAGCACAGATACGCAGTATTTT. The whole variable domain, remainder taken from reference TRBV11-2 and TRBJ2-3, is EAGVAQSPRYKIIEKRQSVAFWCNPISGHATLYWYQQILGQGPKLLIQFQNNGVVDDSQLPKDRFSAERLKGVDSTLKIQPAKLEDSAVYLCASSEAVSSTDTQYFGPGTRLTVL.

The rearrangement uses TRBV27 and TRBJ1-6; 8 bases match TRBD1. The CDR3 consists of 14 residues. Germline assignment: CDR1 MNHEY and CDR2 SMNVEV (reference sequence). V was pared by 5 bases and J by 9 bases, with 6 bases of the junction left unmatched. CDR3 nucleotide sequence: TGTGCCAGCAGTAGGACAGGGAGGGGTTCACCCCTCCACTTT. Residues: CASSRTGRGSPLHF.

Ten or more counts support this clonotype. The chain is built from TRBV29-1 and TRBJ2-1; the match to TRBD1 covers 9 bases. The CDR3 is 16 amino acids. Germline V gives CDR1 SQVTM, CDR2 ANQGSEA. V dropped 6 bases and J dropped 0; count of bases not matched to a gene: 9. CDR3 bases: TGCAGCGTACCTCCTGACAGGGGGTCCTCCTACAATGAGCAGTTCTTC. Residues: CSVPPDRGSSYNEQFF.

This clonotype was observed at least ten times. The CDR3 region is CASRQAGGSYEQYF. The CDR3 coding sequence is TGTGCCAGCAGACAAGCGGGGGGATCTTACGAGCAGTACTTC. The rearrangement links TRBV2 to TRBJ2-7; 9 bases fit TRBD2. V lost 6 bases and J lost 4; bases outside the gene matches: 7. From germline, CDR1 is SNHLY and CDR2 FYNNEI. This CDR3 is 14 amino acids long.

The sample holds a few counts of this clonotype. This chain uses TRBV3-1 with TRBJ1-1, with 9 bases identical to TRBD1. J lost 3 bases, V lost 4 bases, and 6 bases had no gene match. Germline CDR1 is LGHDT and CDR2 is YNNKEL (reference sequence). The CDR3 runs to 15 residues. DNA for the CDR3: TGTGCCAGCAGCCCGGGACAGGGATGGGACACTGAAGCTTTCTTT. This encodes CASSPGQGWDTEAFF.

The rearrangement uses TRBV20-1 and TRBJ1-2, with TRBD1 matching 9 bases. The germline CDR1 and CDR2 sequences are DFQATT and SNEGSKA (reference sequence). V gave up 6 bases and J gave up 6 bases; unmatched junction bases: 5. The CDR3 consists of 12 residues. The CDR3 protein is CSARTGADGYTF. The CDR3 bases are TGCAGTGCAAGGACAGGGGCGGATGGCTACACCTTC.

The chain employs TRBV20-1 and TRBJ1-1; D possibly corresponds to TRBD1 (5 bases). This CDR3 spans 13 amino acids. Trimming took 1 base from V and 2 from J, leaving 8 bases between them. Germline V gene sequence: CDR1 DFQATT, CDR2 SNEGSKA (reference sequence). In nucleotides, the CDR3 is TGCAGTGCTAGAGCGAGGGGAAACACTGAAGCTTTCTTT. This encodes CSARARGNTEAFF.

This clonotype was seen at least ten times. The chain couples TRBV4-2 to TRBJ2-1; 8 bases agree with TRBD1. Per germline, CDR1 LGHNA and CDR2 YNFKEQ. V lost 5 bases and J lost 7; bases outside the gene matches: 10. This CDR3 has 15 residues. DNA for the CDR3: TGTGCCAGCAGCTCACCAGGGGGCGGACTAAATGAGCAGTTCTTC. This translates into CASSSPGGGLNEQFF.

This clonotype was counted only a few times. The chain employs TRBV20-1 and TRBJ1-1; D is unclear. CDR3 length: 13 residues. V was shortened by 3 bases and J by 0 bases, with 8 bases between the two germline ends. Germline CDR1 is DFQATT and CDR2 is SNEGSKA (reference sequence). The CDR3, as DNA: TGCAGTGCTAGTTACTCCTTGAACACTGAAGCTTTCTTT. This encodes CSASYSLNTEAFF.

The gene calls are TRBV20-1 and TRBJ2-7, with D tentatively TRBD2 (5 bases). Germline lookup yields CDR1 DFQATT and CDR2 SNEGSKA (reference sequence). The CDR3 is 13 amino acids. The V end was cut by 0 bases, the J end by 3 bases, with 9 bases between. The CDR3 region has the DNA TGCAGTGCTAGAGATCTGAGGGTCTACGAGCAGTACTTC. Translating it yields CSARDLRVYEQYF.

A few counts support this clonotype. V and J are TRBV12-3 or TRBV12-4 and TRBJ1-3; D unclear. V shed 5 bases and J shed 0 bases, with 11 bases lying between them. The CDR3 is 15 residues long. CDR3 DNA: TGTGCCAGCAGTAAGACCGCCGACTCTGGAAACACCATATATTTT. It encodes CASSKTADSGNTIYF.

The genes are TRBV20-1 and TRBJ1-6, with D unresolved. The CDR3 is 14 amino acids. The ends were cut back, 1 base at V and 4 bases at J, with 8 bases in the middle. Germline V CDR1 and CDR2: DFQATT, SNEGSKA (reference sequence). The CDR3: CSARGDQYNSPLHF. CDR3 nucleotide sequence: TGCAGTGCTAGAGGGGATCAGTATAATTCACCCCTCCACTTT.

The genes are TRBV28 and TRBJ1-1; D is uncertain. The CDR3 covers 11 residues. The germline V gene encodes CDR1 MDHEN and CDR2 SYDVKM. V was cut by 6 bases and J by 7 bases, with 9 bases left in between. This CDR3 is CASSRYFEAFF. CDR3 bases: TGTGCCAGCAGCCGATACTTTGAAGCTTTCTTT.

This clonotype was counted at least ten times. V usage is TRBV9 and J usage is TRBJ1-6, with D possibly being TRBD1 (6 bases). This CDR3 region has 17 residues. Germline V gene lookup returns CDR1 SGDLS and CDR2 YYNGEE. Trimming cost V 0 bases and J 0 bases, with 10 bases left between them. DNA of the CDR3: TGTGCCAGCAGCGTAGACAGGGCAATCTCCTATAATTCACCCCTCCACTTT. Its protein is CASSVDRAISYNSPLHF.